This T cell receptor (beta chain) was recorded in a study of cytotoxic CD8 clonotypes in ibrutinib-treated CLL. At the level of the study: Response material was collected after a median around 12 months of treatment, range 6 to 36. The sample average was approximately 260,000 productive templates and tens of thousands of productive rearrangements.

Findings of the study overall: Baseline clonality, higher than in age-matched healthy donors, tracked circulating CD8+ T-cell counts.

The CDR3 totals 14 residues. Germline V gives CDR1 MNHEY, CDR2 SMNVEV (reference sequence). Trimming removed 4 bases from V and 2 bases from J, with 12 bases in between. Regarding this clone: The antigen is undetermined.

TCRdb's table, derived via immunoSEQ multiplex PCR, lists solely in-frame clones and lacks some. The sample has some 70,000 clones; 68% are singletons. The material sequenced was PBMCs, taken after 12 months of ibrutinib treatment. This sequence was found in a human donor with chronic lymphocytic leukemia. The chain carries TRBV27 and TRBJ2-7, with no clear D. Here the CDR3 reads CASSSRTGPYEQYF. In nucleotides, the CDR3 is TGTGCCAGCAGTTCCCGGACGGGTCCCTACGAGCAGTACTTC.